This T cell receptor (beta chain) derives from a study of PD-1 blockade in classical Hodgkin lymphoma. Study-level findings and limits: Relative to healthy donors, newly diagnosed patients reportedly had lower baseline TCR diversity, which was reported as lower still in relapsed/refractory patients. The repertoire differences lack a defined cause, possibly disease activity or prior therapy. Compared with baseline, CD4+ but not CD8+ TCR diversity had risen significantly by C4D1.

This clone appeared once. What it binds is not known. V lost 4 bases and J 3 bases, leaving 19 bases between the germline ends. The CDR3 runs to 16 residues. Germline lookup yields CDR1 LNHDA and CDR2 SQIVND (reference sequence). Brentuximab vedotin exposure varied among the patients, all of whom had relapsed after autologous stem cell transplantation. Magnetic negative selection of thawed PBMCs was the method by which CD4+ T cells were purified. Complete response, partial response or progressive disease was each patient's best response. TCRdb keeps only in-frame clones here, not all; method: immunoSEQ multiplex PCR. The data contain some 35,000 clones, approximately 92% of them seen just once; the ten biggest clones take up around 0.21%.

The starting material was CD4+ T cells from blood, obtained at baseline. The chain links TRBV19 to TRBJ2-7; D unclear. The source is a human donor with classical Hodgkin lymphoma. The CDR3 sequence is CASSSGRVPPLYEQYF. In DNA form, the CDR3 reads TGTGCCAGTAGTAGCGGACGCGTTCCGCCTCTCTACGAGCAGTACTTC.